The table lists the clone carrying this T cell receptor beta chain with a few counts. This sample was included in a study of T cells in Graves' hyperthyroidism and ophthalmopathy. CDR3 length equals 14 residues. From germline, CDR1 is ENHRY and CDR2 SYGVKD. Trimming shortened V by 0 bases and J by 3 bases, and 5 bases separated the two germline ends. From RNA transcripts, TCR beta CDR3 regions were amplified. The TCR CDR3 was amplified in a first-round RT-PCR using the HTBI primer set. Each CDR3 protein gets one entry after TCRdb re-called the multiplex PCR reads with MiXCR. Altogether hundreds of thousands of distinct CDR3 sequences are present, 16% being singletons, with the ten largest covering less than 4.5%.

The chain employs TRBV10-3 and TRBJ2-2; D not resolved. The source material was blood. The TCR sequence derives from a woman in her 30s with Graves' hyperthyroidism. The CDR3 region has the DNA TGTGCCATCAGTGAGTCGCTGGACACCGGGGAGCTGTTTTTT. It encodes CAISESLDTGELFF.